This TCR beta chain emerged from a study of blood T cell repertoires in COVID-19. Clones were sequenced by immunoSEQ multiplex PCR, and TCRdb holds only the in-frame ones, with some missing. The table has roughly 100,000 clones, nearly 85% seen once. Per germline, CDR1 KGHDR and CDR2 SFDVKD. There are 16 residues in the CDR3. The junction had 5 bases not matched to a gene; V was cut back by 5 bases and J by 1 base. The chain carries TRBV24-1 and TRBJ1-5, with 9 nucleotides matching TRBD1. Sequencing input: peripheral blood. The sequence came from a human donor in a cohort sampled during active or convalescent COVID-19. Written as DNA, the CDR3 is TGTGCCACCAGTGCCCGGACAGGGGCCAGCAATCAGCCCCAGCATTTT. Protein product: CATSARTGASNQPQHF.